Each of the 30 T cell receptor beta chains below was sequenced from the same sample in a study of blood T cells in healthy people across ages. Together with a sample-barcoded 5' primer, a J-beta primer mix was included in a second PCR lasting about 7 to 11 cycles. TCRdb redid the calling of the 5' RACE reads with MiXCR, one entry per CDR3 protein. Of about 400,000 distinct CDR3 sequences listed, approximately 51% were seen once; the top ten hold around 50%. Sequenced: blood. Source of these receptors: a man aged 55 to 70 in good health.

This clonotype was detected many times. V gene TRBV27 combines with J gene TRBJ2-3; D possibly corresponds to TRBD2 (7 bases). In germline, CDR1 is MNHEY, CDR2 SMNVEV (reference sequence). Trimming took off 6 bases at V and 2 bases at J, with 15 bases between the two ends. The CDR3 length is 15 residues. The CDR3: CASSPGRGATDTQYF. Here the CDR3 DNA reads TGTGCCAGCAGCCCTGGCCGGGGGGCCACAGATACGCAGTATTTT.

There are a few counts of this clonotype. The chain has TRBV3-1 and TRBJ2-5; unclear D gene. CDR1 is LGHDT, CDR2 YNNKEL, per germline (reference sequence). With 4 bases removed from V and 3 bases from J, the gap between germline ends came to 12 bases. CDR3 size: 14 residues. The CDR3 nucleotides are TGTGCCAGCAGCCGTGTCAACAGTGAAGAGACCCAGTACTTC. Its translation is CASSRVNSEETQYF.

The gene calls are TRBV20-1 and TRBJ2-7; D is possibly TRBD2 (5 bases). The V gene's germline CDR1 is DFQATT and CDR2 SNEGSKA (reference sequence). The CDR3 length is 11 residues. Trimming left V 7 bases short and J 6 bases short, with 13 bases between. The CDR3 is CSVRGNSEQYF. Here the CDR3 DNA reads TGCAGTGTCCGGGGTAATAGCGAGCAGTACTTC.

This chain links TRBV20-1 with TRBJ2-3; maybe TRBD2 (5 bases). The V gene lost 3 bases and the J gene lost 4 bases, with 8 bases spanning the gap. CDR1 and CDR2 (germline): DFQATT, SNEGSKA (reference sequence). The CDR3 spans 12 residues. This chain's CDR3 is CSARYGADTQYF. The CDR3 bases are TGCAGTGCTAGGTACGGGGCAGATACGCAGTATTTT.

Concerning this clonotype itself: With a much larger clone just one base away, this may be a read error. The gene calls are TRBV10-3 and TRBJ2-7, with D perhaps matching TRBD2 (5 bases). The germline V gene encodes CDR1 ENHRY and CDR2 SYGVKD. The CDR3 spans 13 residues. In DNA, the CDR3 is TGTGCCAGCAGTGAACAAGCTAGCAACGAGCAGTACTTC. Translated, it gives CASSEQASNEQYF.

This clonotype turned up a few times. Since a much larger clone is just one base distant, this may be a read error. The chain recombines TRBV11-2 with TRBJ2-7, with TRBD1 as a possible D gene (5 bases). Trimming cost V 4 bases and J 4 bases, with 11 bases left between them. Germline V CDR1 and CDR2: SGHAT, FQNNGV. The length of the CDR3 is 13 residues. The CDR3 nucleotides are TGTGCCAGCAGCTGGGGCAGGTCTTACGAGCAGTACTTC. It yields the protein CASSWGRSYEQYF.

The rearrangement uses TRBV7-6 and TRBJ2-5; D may be TRBD2 (7 bases). Trimming left V 0 bases short and J 4 bases short, with 15 bases between. The CDR3 consists of 16 residues. The germline gives CDR1 SGHVS, CDR2 FNYEAQ. CDR3 protein: CASSLAGGGAVETQYF. CDR3 sequence (DNA): TGTGCCAGCAGCTTAGCAGGAGGGGGGGCCGTAGAGACCCAGTACTTC.

This chain joins TRBV13 and TRBJ2-3, with D perhaps being TRBD1 or TRBD2 (5 bases each). V was clipped by 5 bases and J by 0 bases, with 18 bases between them. Germline V gene lookup returns CDR1 PRHDT and CDR2 FYEKMQ (reference sequence). CDR3 length: 17 amino acids. The CDR3 coding sequence is TGTGCCAGCAGCGCCCAGGGCTGGGACCAGAGCACAGATACGCAGTATTTT. Its translation: CASSAQGWDQSTDTQYF.

This clonotype was detected only once. J is TRBJ2-1 and V is TRBV12-3 or TRBV12-4, with TRBD2 matching 8 bases. V shed 2 bases and J 9 bases; nucleotides not matched to a gene: 9. The CDR3 has 15 amino acids. Here the CDR3 DNA reads TGTGCCAGCAGTTTACGCGCGGGGGGAGAGGGTGAGCAGTTCTTC. The encoded protein is CASSLRAGGEGEQFF.

Turning to this clonotype: The CDR3 does not end in the conserved phenylalanine or tryptophan, so this is likely a read error. The chain is built from TRBV12-3 or TRBV12-4 and TRBJ2-7; D not resolved. V was shortened by 8 bases and J by 2 bases, with 13 bases between the two germline ends. The CDR3 is 13 residues long. The CDR3 DNA follows: TGTGCCAGCGTATCCCAAAGCCCCTACGAGCAGTACTTA. Translated: CASVSQSPYEQYL.

J is TRBJ2-1 and V is TRBV20-1, with no clear D. The CDR3 extends over 16 amino acids. V was clipped by 3 bases and J by 5 bases, with 20 bases between them. Germline loops: CDR1 DFQATT, CDR2 SNEGSKA (reference sequence). The CDR3 protein is CSASYGLLGGNNEQFF. CDR3 sequence (DNA): TGCAGTGCTAGTTATGGGCTCTTGGGTGGTAACAATGAGCAGTTCTTC.

The chain joins TRBV6-2 or TRBV6-3 to TRBJ2-3, with 9 positions matching TRBD2. The trim removed 2 bases at V and 6 bases at J, leaving 9 bases unmatched. CDR3 length: 16 amino acids. Germline V gives CDR1 MNHEY, CDR2 SVGEGT. Here the CDR3 DNA reads TGTGCCAGCAGTTACGGTTCTAGCGGGAATCACGATACGCAGTATTTT. Residues: CASSYGSSGNHDTQYF.

The rearrangement links TRBV7-2 to TRBJ2-4; TRBD1 aligns across 11 bases. CDR3 length: 17 amino acids. Losses at the gene ends were 0 bases for V and 1 base for J; bases not matched to a gene: 2. From germline, CDR1 is SGHTA and CDR2 FQGNSA. CDR3 bases: TGTGCCAGCAGCTTAGCCGGGACAGGGGGGGCCAAAAACATTCAGTACTTC. Its translation: CASSLAGTGGAKNIQYF.

With regard to this clonotype: At one end the junction does not follow the germline gene, possibly because of a read error. This chain joins TRBV4-1 and TRBJ2-1, with a weak D call TRBD2 (5 bases). This CDR3 comprises 16 residues. Germline CDR1 reads MGHRA; CDR2 reads YSYEKL. The CDR3 region is CDSSQEGSGTYNEQFF. The CDR3 coding sequence is TGCGACAGCAGCCAAGAAGGGTCGGGGACCTACAATGAGCAGTTCTTC.

This chain uses TRBV6-5 with TRBJ2-2, with D perhaps assigned TRBD1 or TRBD2 (6 bases each). This CDR3 has 17 amino acids. Per germline, CDR1 MNHEY and CDR2 SVGAGI. Deletions cut 2 bases from V and 0 bases from J, with 13 bases between. This CDR3 reads CASSYPSGGSNTGELFF. In DNA, the CDR3 is TGTGCCAGCAGTTACCCATCCGGGGGCTCGAACACCGGGGAGCTGTTTTTT.

The chain links TRBV5-1 to TRBJ2-3; tentative D call: TRBD1 (6 bases). The CDR3 length is 14 residues. CDR1 and CDR2 (germline): SGHRS, YFSETQ. With 0 bases removed from V and 3 bases from J, the gap between germline ends came to 8 bases. The CDR3 spells CASSLGQETDTQYF. The CDR3 nucleotides read TGCGCCAGCAGCTTGGGACAGGAAACAGATACGCAGTATTTT.

The chain combines TRBV20-1 with TRBJ2-5; tentatively, D is TRBD2 (6 bases). Germline V gene lookup returns CDR1 DFQATT and CDR2 SNEGSKA (reference sequence). The V end lost 7 bases, the J end lost 11 bases, and 32 bases lay between the germline ends. The CDR3 consists of 16 residues. CDR3 region: CSVLSWVGGDANEQYF. The CDR3 nucleotides read TGCAGTGTTCTGAGTTGGGTCGGGGGAGATGCAAATGAGCAGTACTTC.

This clonotype has just a few counts. This chain links TRBV20-1 with TRBJ2-1, with 11 bases fitting TRBD2. The CDR3 is 16 amino acids. J was trimmed by 5 bases and V by 3 bases; bases with no gene match: 9. Germline assignment: CDR1 DFQATT and CDR2 SNEGSKA (reference sequence). The CDR3 loop reads CSASTSSGGLHNEQFF. The CDR3 coding sequence is TGCAGTGCTAGTACCTCTAGCGGGGGGCTCCACAATGAGCAGTTCTTC.

This rearrangement joins TRBV7-9 to TRBJ2-3; possible D gene TRBD2, 6 bases. The V gene lost 2 bases and the J gene lost 6 bases, with 15 bases spanning the gap. Germline CDR1 SEHNR, CDR2 FQNEAQ (reference sequence). The CDR3 is 15 amino acids. CDR3 sequence reads: CASSLTGSGSDTQYF. CDR3 nucleotides: TGTGCCAGCAGCTTAACCGGGAGTGGCTCCGATACGCAGTATTTT. Complete variable domain (other parts from reference TRBV7-9 and TRBJ2-3): DTGVSQNPRHKITKRGQNVTFRCDPISEHNRLYWYRQTLGQGPEFLTYFQNEAQLEKSRLLSDRFSAERPKGSFSTLEIQRTEQGDSAMYLCASSLTGSGSDTQYFGPGTRLTVL.

This clonotype was detected only a few times. The chain uses TRBV12-3 or TRBV12-4 and TRBJ2-7; maybe TRBD2 (5 bases). This CDR3 comprises 14 residues. The V end was cut by 2 bases, the J end by 6 bases, with 14 bases between. CDR3 sequence (DNA): TGTGCCAGCAGTTTAACCACTAGACGGGCCGAGCAGTACTTC. Protein sequence: CASSLTTRRAEQYF.

V gene TRBV20-1 combines with J gene TRBJ1-5, with D uncertain. The V end lost 4 bases, the J end lost 4 bases, and 8 bases lay between the germline ends. CDR1 is DFQATT, CDR2 SNEGSKA, per germline (reference sequence). This CDR3 has 12 residues. The CDR3 bases are TGCAGTGCTACCCGACCTAATCAGCCCCAGCATTTT. It codes for CSATRPNQPQHF.

This chain links TRBV12-5 with TRBJ1-1; D ambiguous. CDR1 LGHNT and CDR2 FRNRAP come from the germline V gene. The V end was cut by 0 bases, the J end by 6 bases, with 8 bases between. The CDR3 length is 13 residues. CDR3 amino acids: CASGLVDGAEAFF. For the CDR3, the DNA is TGTGCTAGTGGTTTGGTAGACGGGGCTGAAGCTTTCTTT.

This clonotype showed up many times. The chain combines TRBV9 with TRBJ2-2; D ambiguous. V lost 2 bases and J 6 bases, leaving 14 bases between the germline ends. The CDR3 totals 15 residues. Germline V lookup: CDR1 SGDLS, CDR2 YYNGEE. CDR3 amino acids: CASSVEDHLAGELFF. The CDR3 DNA follows: TGTGCCAGCAGCGTCGAGGACCATCTGGCCGGGGAGCTGTTTTTT.

This clonotype was counted between two and nine times. The chain has TRBV21-1 and TRBJ1-6; the D segment call TRBD1 is taken from the table without a DNA check. TRBV21-1 is flagged as a pseudogene. The CDR3 contains 16 residues. CDR3 sequence reads: CASSKYPQTGRSPLHF. CDR3 nucleotide sequence: TGTGCCAGCAGCAAATATCCCCAGACAGGGCGATCACCCCTCCACTTT.

The rearrangement links TRBV3-1 to TRBJ1-1; 9 nucleotides align to TRBD1. The CDR3 has 15 residues. Germline V gene data show CDR1 as LGHDT and CDR2 as YNNKEL (reference sequence). The V segment lost 4 bases and the J segment 0 bases; nucleotides outside the gene matches: 3. This CDR3 reads CASSPGTGLNTEAFF. CDR3 bases: TGTGCCAGCAGCCCAGGGACAGGGCTGAACACTGAAGCTTTCTTT.

This clonotype was detected only a few times. V usage is TRBV4-3 and J usage is TRBJ2-7; TRBD2 aligns across 9 bases. Germline-derived CDR1 and CDR2 are LGHNA and YSLEER. The CDR3 length is 14 residues. The junction had 5 bases not matched to a gene; V was cut back by 2 bases and J by 6 bases. The DNA of the CDR3 is TGCGCCAGCAGCCAAATAGCGGGAGAATCCGAGCAGTACTTC. It translates to CASSQIAGESEQYF.

This chain links TRBV5-1 with TRBJ1-6; 9 nucleotides align to TRBD1. Germline trimming cut 4 bases from V and 9 bases from J; bases unmatched to any gene: 5. Per the germline V gene, CDR1 is SGHRS and CDR2 is YFSETQ. The CDR3 length is 14 residues. The DNA for the CDR3 is TGCGCCAGCAGCCCCGGACAGGGGTTTTCACCCCTCCACTTT. Translated: CASSPGQGFSPLHF. Combining the CDR3 with reference TRBV5-1 and TRBJ1-6 gives the whole variable domain KAGVTQTPRYLIKTRGQQVTLSCSPISGHRSVSWYQQTPGQGLQFLFEYFSETQRNKGNFPGRFSGRQFSNSRSEMNVSTLELGDSALYLCASSPGQGFSPLHFGNGTRLTVT.

This clonotype turned up a few times. The J gene is TRBJ2-7, the V gene TRBV13; 10 bases line up with TRBD2. The CDR3 spans 16 residues. Germline lookup yields CDR1 PRHDT and CDR2 FYEKMQ (reference sequence). J lost 0 bases, V lost 5 bases, and 7 bases had no gene match. The CDR3 DNA sequence: TGTGCCAGCAGCCCCCGGGCTAGCGGGAGCTCCTACGAGCAGTACTTC. Its protein product is CASSPRASGSSYEQYF. Full variable domain (missing parts from reference TRBV13 and TRBJ2-7): AAGVIQSPRHLIKEKRETATLKCYPIPRHDTVYWYQQGPGQDPQFLISFYEKMQSDKGSIPDRFSAQQFSDYHSELNMSSLELGDSALYFCASSPRASGSSYEQYFGPGTRLTVT.

This clonotype was detected only once. The CDR3 loop reads CASSLQRGGNEQFF. The DNA for the CDR3 is TGTGCCAGCAGCCTACAGCGGGGGGGCAATGAGCAGTTCTTC. The chain joins TRBV14 to TRBJ2-1; the match to TRBD2 covers 10 bases. With V trimmed by 4 bases and J by 6 bases, 3 bases remained unmatched. Germline CDR1 reads SGHDN; CDR2 reads FVKESK. This CDR3 is built from 14 residues.

This clonotype was counted many times. The chain has TRBV7-2 and TRBJ1-1; a weak D match, TRBD1 (6 bases). This CDR3 spans 17 amino acids. Trimming removed 1 base at V and 1 base at J, with 16 bases between. The germline V gene has CDR1 SGHTA and CDR2 FQGNSA. CDR3 in DNA: TGTGCCAGCAGCTTAGATATGGCAGGGGAGGGGAACACTGAAGCTTTCTTT. Translation: CASSLDMAGEGNTEAFF.